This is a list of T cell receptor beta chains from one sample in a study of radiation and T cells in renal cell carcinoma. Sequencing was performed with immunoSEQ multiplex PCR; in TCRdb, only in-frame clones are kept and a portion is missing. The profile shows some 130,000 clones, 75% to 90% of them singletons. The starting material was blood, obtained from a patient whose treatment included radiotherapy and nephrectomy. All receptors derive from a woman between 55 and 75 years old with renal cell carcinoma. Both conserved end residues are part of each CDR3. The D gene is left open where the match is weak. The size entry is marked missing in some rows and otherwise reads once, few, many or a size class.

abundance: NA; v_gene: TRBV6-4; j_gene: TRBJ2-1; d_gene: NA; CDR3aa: CASPKGLYNEQFF; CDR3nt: TGTGCCAGCCCCAAGGGACTTTACAATGAGCAGTTCTTC
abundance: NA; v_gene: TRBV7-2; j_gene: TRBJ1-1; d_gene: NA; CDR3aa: CASNVGDLGEAFF; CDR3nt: TGTGCCAGCAACGTGGGGGACCTCGGTGAAGCTTTCTTT
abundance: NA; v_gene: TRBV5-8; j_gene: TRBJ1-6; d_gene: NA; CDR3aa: CASSLDTQYNSPLHF; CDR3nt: TGTGCCAGCAGCTTGGACACTCAATATAATTCACCCCTCCACTTT
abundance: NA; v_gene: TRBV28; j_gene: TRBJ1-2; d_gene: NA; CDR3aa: CASSSTGASSNYGYTF; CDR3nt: TGTGCCAGCAGTTCTACCGGCGCCTCTTCTAACTATGGCTACACCTTC
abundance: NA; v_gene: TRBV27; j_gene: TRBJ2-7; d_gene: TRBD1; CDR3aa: CASGASGQNSYEQYF; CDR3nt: TGTGCCAGCGGCGCATCGGGACAGAACTCCTACGAGCAGTACTTC
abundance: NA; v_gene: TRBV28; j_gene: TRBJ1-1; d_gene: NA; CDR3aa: CASFRSTEAFF; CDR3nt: TGTGCCAGCTTCAGGAGCACTGAAGCTTTCTTT
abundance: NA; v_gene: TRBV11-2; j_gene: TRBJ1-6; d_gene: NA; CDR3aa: CAKRQATYNSPLHF; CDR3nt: TGTGCCAAAAGACAGGCAACCTATAATTCACCCCTCCACTTT
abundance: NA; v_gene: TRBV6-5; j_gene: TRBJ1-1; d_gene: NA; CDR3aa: CASTPGSHNTEAFF; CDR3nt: TGTGCCAGCACCCCAGGGAGCCACAACACTGAAGCTTTCTTT
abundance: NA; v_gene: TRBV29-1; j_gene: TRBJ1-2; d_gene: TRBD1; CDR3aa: CSVRTGGTYGYTF; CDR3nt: TGCAGCGTACGGACAGGGGGCACCTATGGCTACACCTTC
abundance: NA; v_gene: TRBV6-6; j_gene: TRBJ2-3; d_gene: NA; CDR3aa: CASSYGTGYTDTQYF; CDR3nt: TGTGCCAGCAGTTATGGGACGGGGTACACAGATACGCAGTATTTT
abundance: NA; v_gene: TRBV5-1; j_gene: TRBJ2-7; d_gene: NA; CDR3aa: CASSLGDTLVDEQYF; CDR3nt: TGCGCCAGCAGCCTAGGTGACACGTTAGTCGACGAGCAGTACTTC
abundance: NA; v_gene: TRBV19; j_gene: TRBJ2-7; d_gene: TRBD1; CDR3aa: CASSDPPGTGGTQQYF; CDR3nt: TGTGCCAGTTCTGACCCCCCGGGGACAGGGGGAACTCAGCAGTACTTC
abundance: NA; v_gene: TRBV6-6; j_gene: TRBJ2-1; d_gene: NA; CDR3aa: CASSYSDNYNEQFF; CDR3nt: TGTGCCAGCAGTTACTCGGACAACTACAATGAGCAGTTCTTC
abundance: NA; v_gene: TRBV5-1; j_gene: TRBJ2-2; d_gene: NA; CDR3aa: CASSLGTTNTGELFF; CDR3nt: TGCGCCAGCAGCTTGGGCACCACGAACACCGGGGAGCTGTTTTTT
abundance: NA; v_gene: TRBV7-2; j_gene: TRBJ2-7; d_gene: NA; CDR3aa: CASSLEYSYEQYF; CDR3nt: TGTGCCAGCAGCTTAGAATACTCCTACGAGCAGTACTTC
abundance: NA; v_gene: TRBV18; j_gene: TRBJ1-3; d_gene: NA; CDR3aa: CASSPAGELSGNTIYF; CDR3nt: TGTGCCAGCTCACCGGCTGGCGAATTATCTGGAAACACCATATATTTT
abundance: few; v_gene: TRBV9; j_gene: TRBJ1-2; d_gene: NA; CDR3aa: CASSPGRVDYGYTF; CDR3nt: TGTGCCAGCAGCCCCGGCAGGGTGGACTATGGCTACACCTTC
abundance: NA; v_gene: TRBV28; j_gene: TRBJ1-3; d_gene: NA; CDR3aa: CATLPQTVRNTIYF; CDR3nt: TGTGCCACCCTCCCGCAGACAGTTCGAAACACCATATATTTT
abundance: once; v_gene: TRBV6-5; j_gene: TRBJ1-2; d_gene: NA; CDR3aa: CASTENYGYTF; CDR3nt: TGTGCCAGCACCGAGAACTATGGCTACACCTTC
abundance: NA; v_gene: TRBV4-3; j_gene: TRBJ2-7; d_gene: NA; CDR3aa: CARETPFEQYF; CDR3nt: TGCGCCAGGGAGACACCATTCGAGCAGTACTTC
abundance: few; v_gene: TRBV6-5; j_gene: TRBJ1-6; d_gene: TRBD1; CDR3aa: CASGRGQGNSPLHF; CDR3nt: TGTGCCAGTGGGCGAGGACAGGGGAATTCACCCCTCCACTTT
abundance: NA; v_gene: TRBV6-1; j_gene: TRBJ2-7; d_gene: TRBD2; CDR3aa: CAIRGDPGEQYF; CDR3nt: TGTGCCATACGGGGGGACCCGGGGGAGCAGTACTTC
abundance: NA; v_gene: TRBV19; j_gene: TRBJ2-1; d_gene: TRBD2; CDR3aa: CASSTYVGLAGNNEQFF; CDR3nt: TGTGCCAGTAGTACCTATGTGGGACTAGCGGGCAACAATGAGCAGTTCTTC
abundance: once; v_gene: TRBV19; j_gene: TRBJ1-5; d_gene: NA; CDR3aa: CASSERGNQPQHF; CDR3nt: TGTGCCAGTAGTGAGAGGGGCAATCAGCCCCAGCATTTT
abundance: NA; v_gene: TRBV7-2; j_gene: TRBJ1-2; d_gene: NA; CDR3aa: CASSSRGGNGYTF; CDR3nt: TGTGCCAGCAGCTCCAGGGGAGGTAATGGCTACACCTTC
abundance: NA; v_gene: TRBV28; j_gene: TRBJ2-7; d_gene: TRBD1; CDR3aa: CASRGQGIDEQYF; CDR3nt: TGTGCCAGCAGAGGACAGGGGATCGACGAGCAGTACTTC
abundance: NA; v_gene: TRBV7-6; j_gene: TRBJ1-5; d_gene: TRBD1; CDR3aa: CASSSGQGAHSNQPQHF; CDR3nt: TGTGCCAGCAGCTCGGGACAGGGGGCCCATAGCAATCAGCCCCAGCATTTT
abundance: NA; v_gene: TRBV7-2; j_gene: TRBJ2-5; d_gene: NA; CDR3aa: CASSFHSFRQSETQYF; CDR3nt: TGTGCCAGCAGCTTCCATTCCTTCAGGCAGTCGGAGACCCAGTACTTC
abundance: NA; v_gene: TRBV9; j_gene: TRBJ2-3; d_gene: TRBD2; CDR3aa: CASSISSGSRDTQYF; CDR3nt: TGTGCCAGCAGCATTTCTAGCGGGAGTAGAGATACGCAGTATTTT
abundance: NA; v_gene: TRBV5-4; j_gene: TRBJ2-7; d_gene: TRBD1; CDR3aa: CASSLGGGTGPYEQYF; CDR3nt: TGTGCCAGCAGCTTGGGGGGTGGGACAGGACCCTACGAGCAGTACTTC
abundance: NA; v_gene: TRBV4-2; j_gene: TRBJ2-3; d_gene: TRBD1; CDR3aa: CASSQDRQGFTDTQYF; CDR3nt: TGTGCCAGCAGCCAAGATAGACAGGGTTTCACAGATACGCAGTATTTT
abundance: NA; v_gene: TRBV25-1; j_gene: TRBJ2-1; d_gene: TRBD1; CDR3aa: CASTLPGGGNEQFF; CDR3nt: TGTGCCAGCACACTTCCAGGGGGTGGCAATGAGCAGTTCTTC
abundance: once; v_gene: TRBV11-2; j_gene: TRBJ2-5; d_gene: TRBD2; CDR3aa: CASSLGLGRQETQYF; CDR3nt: TGTGCCAGCAGCTTGGGACTAGGTCGGCAAGAGACCCAGTACTTC
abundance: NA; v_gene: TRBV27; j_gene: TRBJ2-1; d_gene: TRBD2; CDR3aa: CASSSSGDVNEQFF; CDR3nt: TGTGCCAGCAGTTCAAGCGGGGACGTAAATGAGCAGTTCTTC
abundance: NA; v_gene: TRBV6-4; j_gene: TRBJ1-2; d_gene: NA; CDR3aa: CASSDPEVVHGYTF; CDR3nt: TGTGCCAGCAGTGACCCCGAAGTCGTTCATGGCTACACCTTC
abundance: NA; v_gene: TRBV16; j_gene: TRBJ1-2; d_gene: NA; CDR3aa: CASSQHNGYTF; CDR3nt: TGTGCCAGCAGCCAACATAATGGCTACACCTTC
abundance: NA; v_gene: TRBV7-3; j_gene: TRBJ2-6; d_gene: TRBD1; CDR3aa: CASSLDRSGANVLTF; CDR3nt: TGTGCCAGCAGCTTGGACAGGTCTGGGGCCAACGTCCTGACTTTC
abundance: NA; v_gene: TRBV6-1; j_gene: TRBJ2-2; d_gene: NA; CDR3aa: CASSEEPKNTGELFF; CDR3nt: TGTGCCAGCAGTGAAGAACCCAAGAACACCGGGGAGCTGTTTTTT